This T cell receptor beta chain is drawn from a study of T cells in Graves' hyperthyroidism and ophthalmopathy. Uncontrolled infection, other autoimmune disease, pregnancy or lactation excluded patients. Germline V gene lookup returns CDR1 DFQATT and CDR2 SNEGSKA (reference sequence). This CDR3 has 14 amino acids. V was pared by 5 bases and J by 6 bases, with 11 bases of the junction left unmatched. This clonotype was seen ten or more times. Researchers amplified the TCR beta CDR3 regions from RNA transcripts. An initial round of RT-PCR targeting the TCR CDR3 relied on the HTBI primer set. TCRdb processed the multiplex PCR reads anew with MiXCR; each CDR3 protein has one entry. Altogether around 800,000 distinct CDR3 sequences are present, over 35% being singletons, with the ten largest covering around 9.3%.

The chain links TRBV20-1 to TRBJ1-2; TRBD1 aligns across 8 bases. Material for sequencing was blood. This TCR came from a man between 18 and 29 years old with Graves' hyperthyroidism. This CDR3 reads CSAAPGAGGDGYTF. CDR3 sequence (DNA): TGCAGTGCTGCCCCAGGGGCAGGGGGCGATGGCTACACCTTC.